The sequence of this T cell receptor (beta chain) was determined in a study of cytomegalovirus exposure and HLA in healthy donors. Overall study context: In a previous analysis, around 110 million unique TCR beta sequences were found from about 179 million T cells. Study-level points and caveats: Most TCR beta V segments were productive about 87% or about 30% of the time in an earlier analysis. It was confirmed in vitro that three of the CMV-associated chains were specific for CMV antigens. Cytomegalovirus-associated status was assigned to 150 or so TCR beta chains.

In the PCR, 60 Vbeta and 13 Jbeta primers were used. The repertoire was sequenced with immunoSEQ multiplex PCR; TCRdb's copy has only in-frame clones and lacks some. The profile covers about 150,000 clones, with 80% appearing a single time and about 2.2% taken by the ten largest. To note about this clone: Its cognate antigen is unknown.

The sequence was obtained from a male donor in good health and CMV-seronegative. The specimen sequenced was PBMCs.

The CDR3 DNA reads as TGTGCCAGCAGCCGTCTAGGACAGGGCGATGAAAAACTGTTTTTT. The encoded protein is CASSRLGQGDEKLFF. This chain connects TRBV5-6 to TRBJ1-4; 8 bases agree with TRBD1. This CDR3 region has 15 residues. V was clipped by 4 bases and J by 6 bases; unmatched bases: 8. CDR1 is SGHDT and CDR2 is YYEEEE in the germline V gene.